This T cell receptor beta chain was profiled in a study of OX40 agonist ivuxolimab in advanced cancers. The protocol was immunoSEQ multiplex PCR, while the TCRdb copy is restricted to in-frame clones and leaves out a portion. In the table there are 15,000 to 20,000 clones, around 82% of which are singletons. The sequence derives from an adult with an advanced solid tumor such as melanoma, head and neck, liver or kidney cancer. Sequencing was performed on CD4+ or CD8+ T cells sorted from blood, taken in a trial of the OX40 agonist ivuxolimab.

CDR3 in DNA: TGTGCCAGTAGATCGTGGGCAGGGGCCTACGAGCAGTACTTC. The encoded protein is CASRSWAGAYEQYF. V and J are TRBV6-5 and TRBJ2-7, with a weak D call TRBD1 (6 bases). The length of the CDR3 is 14 residues. CDR1 and CDR2 (germline): MNHEY, SVGAGI. Trimming took 9 bases from V and 2 from J, leaving 17 bases between them.